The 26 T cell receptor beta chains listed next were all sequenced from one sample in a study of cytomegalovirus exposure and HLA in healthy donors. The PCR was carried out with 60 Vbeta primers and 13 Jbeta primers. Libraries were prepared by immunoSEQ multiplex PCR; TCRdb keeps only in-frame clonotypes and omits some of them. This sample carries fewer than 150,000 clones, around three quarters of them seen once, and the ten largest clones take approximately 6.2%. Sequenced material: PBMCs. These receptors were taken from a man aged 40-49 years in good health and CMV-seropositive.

CDR3 DNA sequence: TGCAGCGTTGTGGGGCTAGCGGAAAACACCGGGGAGCTGTTTTTT. It translates to CSVVGLAENTGELFF. The chain joins TRBV29-1 to TRBJ2-2; 7 bases line up with TRBD2. In germline, CDR1 is SQVTM, CDR2 ANQGSEA. The CDR3 consists of 15 residues. The trim removed 4 bases at V and 2 bases at J, leaving 7 bases unmatched.

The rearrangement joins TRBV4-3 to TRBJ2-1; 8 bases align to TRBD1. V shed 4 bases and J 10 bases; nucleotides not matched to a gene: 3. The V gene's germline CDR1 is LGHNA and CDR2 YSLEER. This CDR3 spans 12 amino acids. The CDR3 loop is CASSLHRGEQFF. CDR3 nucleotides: TGCGCCAGCAGCCTACACAGGGGGGAGCAGTTCTTC.

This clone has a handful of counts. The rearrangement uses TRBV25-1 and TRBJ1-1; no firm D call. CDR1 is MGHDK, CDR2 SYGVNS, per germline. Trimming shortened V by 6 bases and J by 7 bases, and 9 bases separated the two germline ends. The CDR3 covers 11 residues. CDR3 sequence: CASRGLLEAFF. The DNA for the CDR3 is TGTGCCAGCAGGGGCCTCCTTGAAGCTTTCTTT.

CDR3 protein: CASREAGVGNTDTQYF. CDR3 nucleotides: TGTGCCAGTAGAGAAGCGGGAGTAGGTAACACAGATACGCAGTATTTT. The gene calls are TRBV19 and TRBJ2-3; TRBD2 aligns across 8 bases. The CDR3 consists of 16 residues. V lost 6 bases, J lost 2 bases, and 10 bases stayed unmatched. The germline gives CDR1 LNHDA, CDR2 SQIVND (reference sequence).

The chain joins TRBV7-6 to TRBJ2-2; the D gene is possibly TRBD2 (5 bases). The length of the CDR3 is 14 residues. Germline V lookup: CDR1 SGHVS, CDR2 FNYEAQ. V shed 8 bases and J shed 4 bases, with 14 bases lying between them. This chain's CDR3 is CASAPADSTGELFF. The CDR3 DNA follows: TGTGCCAGCGCCCCTGCGGACTCCACCGGGGAGCTGTTTTTT.

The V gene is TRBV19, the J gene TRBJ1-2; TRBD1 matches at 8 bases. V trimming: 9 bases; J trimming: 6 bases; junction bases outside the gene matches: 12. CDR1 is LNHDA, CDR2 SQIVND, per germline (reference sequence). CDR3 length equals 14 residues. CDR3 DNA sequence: TGTGCCAGGCCCCACAGGGGGGGGGTTGATGGCTACACCTTC. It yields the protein CARPHRGGVDGYTF. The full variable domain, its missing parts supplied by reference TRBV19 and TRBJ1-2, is DGGITQSPKYLFRKEGQNVTLSCEQNLNHDAMYWYRQDPGQGLRLIYYSQIVNDFQKGDIAEGYSVSREKKESFPLTVTSAQKNPTAFYLCARPHRGGVDGYTFGSGTRLTVV.

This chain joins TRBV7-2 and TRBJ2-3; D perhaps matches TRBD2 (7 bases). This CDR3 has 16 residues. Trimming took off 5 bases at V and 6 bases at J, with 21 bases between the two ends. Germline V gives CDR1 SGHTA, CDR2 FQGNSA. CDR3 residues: CASSLAALGGQDTQYF. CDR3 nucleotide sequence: TGTGCCAGCAGCCTTGCAGCGTTGGGGGGGCAGGATACGCAGTATTTT.

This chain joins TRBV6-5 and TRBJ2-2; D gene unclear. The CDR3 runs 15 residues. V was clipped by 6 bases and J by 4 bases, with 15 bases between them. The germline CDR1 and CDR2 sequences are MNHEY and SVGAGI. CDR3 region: CASRTSLLVTGELFF. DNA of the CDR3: TGTGCCAGCAGGACTTCCCTTCTTGTCACCGGGGAGCTGTTTTTT.

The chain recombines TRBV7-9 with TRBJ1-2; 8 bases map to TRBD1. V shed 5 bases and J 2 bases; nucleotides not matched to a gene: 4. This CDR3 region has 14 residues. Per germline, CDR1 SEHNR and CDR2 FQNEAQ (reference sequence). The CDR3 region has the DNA TGTGCCAGCAGCCGATGGGACAGGAACTATGGCTACACCTTC. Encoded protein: CASSRWDRNYGYTF. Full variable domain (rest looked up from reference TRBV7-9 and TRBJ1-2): DTGVSQNPRHKITKRGQNVTFRCDPISEHNRLYWYRQTLGQGPEFLTYFQNEAQLEKSRLLSDRFSAERPKGSFSTLEIQRTEQGDSAMYLCASSRWDRNYGYTFGSGTRLTVV.

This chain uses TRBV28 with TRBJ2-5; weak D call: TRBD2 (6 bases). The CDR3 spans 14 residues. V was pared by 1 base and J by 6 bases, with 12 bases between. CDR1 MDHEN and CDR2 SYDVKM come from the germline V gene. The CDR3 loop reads CASSLLAGRKTQYF. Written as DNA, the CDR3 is TGTGCCAGCAGTTTATTAGCAGGGAGGAAGACCCAGTACTTC.

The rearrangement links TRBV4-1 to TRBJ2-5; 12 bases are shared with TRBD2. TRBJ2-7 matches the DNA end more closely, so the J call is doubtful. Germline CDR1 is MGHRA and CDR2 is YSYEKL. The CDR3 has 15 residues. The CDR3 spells CASSVGTSGSYEQYF. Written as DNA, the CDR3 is TGCGCCAGCAGCGTGGGGACTAGCGGGTCCTACGAGCAGTACTTC.

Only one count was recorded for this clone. CDR3 region: CASRLAGVHTDTQYF. The CDR3 DNA follows: TGTGCCAGTAGGCTCGCGGGTGTCCACACAGATACGCAGTATTTT. V usage is TRBV19 and J usage is TRBJ2-3; tentative D call: TRBD2 (5 bases). The V and J ends lost 6 bases and 2 bases respectively, with 15 bases between them. The CDR3 totals 15 residues. Per the germline V gene, CDR1 is LNHDA and CDR2 is SQIVND (reference sequence).

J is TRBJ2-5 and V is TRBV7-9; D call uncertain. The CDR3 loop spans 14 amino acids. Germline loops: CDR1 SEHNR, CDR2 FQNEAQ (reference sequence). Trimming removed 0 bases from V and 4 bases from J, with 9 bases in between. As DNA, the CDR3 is TGTGCCAGCAGCTTAGCCGCTAGAGGAGAGACCCAGTACTTC. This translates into CASSLAARGETQYF.

The DNA for the CDR3 is TGTGCCAGCAGTGAAAGGGGTTGGAATGAGCAGTTCTTC. Its protein product is CASSERGWNEQFF. The rearrangement links TRBV6-1 to TRBJ2-1; a possible D gene is TRBD1 (5 bases). Trimming left V 2 bases short and J 7 bases short, with 9 bases between. Germline V gene lookup returns CDR1 MNHNS and CDR2 SASEGT. The CDR3 has 13 residues.

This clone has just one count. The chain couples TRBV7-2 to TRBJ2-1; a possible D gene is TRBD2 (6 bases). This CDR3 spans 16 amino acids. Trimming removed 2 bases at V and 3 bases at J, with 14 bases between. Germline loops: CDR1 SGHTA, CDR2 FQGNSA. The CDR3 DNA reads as TGTGCCAGCAGCTTAAACGCGGGGTCTGACTACAATGAGCAGTTCTTC. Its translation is CASSLNAGSDYNEQFF.

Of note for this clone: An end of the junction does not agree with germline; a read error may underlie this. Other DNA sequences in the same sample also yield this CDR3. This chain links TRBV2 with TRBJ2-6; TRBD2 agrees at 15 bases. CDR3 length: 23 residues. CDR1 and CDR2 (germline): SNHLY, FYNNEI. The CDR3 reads CASSEASFTPGLAGGSGANVLTF. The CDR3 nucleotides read TGTGCTAGCAGTGAAGCGTCCTTTACCCCGGGACTAGCGGGAGGCTCTGGGGCCAACGTCCTGACTTTC.

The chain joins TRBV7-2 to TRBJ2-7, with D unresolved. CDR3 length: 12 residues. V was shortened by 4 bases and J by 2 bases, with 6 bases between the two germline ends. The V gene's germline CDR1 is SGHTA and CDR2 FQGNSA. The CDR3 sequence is CASSSLTYEQYF. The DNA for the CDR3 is TGTGCCAGCAGCTCGCTAACCTACGAGCAGTACTTC.

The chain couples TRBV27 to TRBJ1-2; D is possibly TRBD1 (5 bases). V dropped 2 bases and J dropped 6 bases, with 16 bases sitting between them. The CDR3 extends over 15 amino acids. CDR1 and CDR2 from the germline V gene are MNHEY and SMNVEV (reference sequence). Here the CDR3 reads CASSLVSGGTDGYTF. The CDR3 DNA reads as TGTGCCAGCAGTTTAGTTTCGGGGGGAACGGATGGCTACACCTTC.

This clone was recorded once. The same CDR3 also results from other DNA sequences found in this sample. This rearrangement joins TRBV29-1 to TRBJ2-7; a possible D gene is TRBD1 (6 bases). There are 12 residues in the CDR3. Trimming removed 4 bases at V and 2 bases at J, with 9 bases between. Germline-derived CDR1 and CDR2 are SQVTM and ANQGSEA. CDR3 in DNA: TGCAGCGTTGGAGGGGGACCCTACGAGCAGTACTTC. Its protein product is CSVGGGPYEQYF.

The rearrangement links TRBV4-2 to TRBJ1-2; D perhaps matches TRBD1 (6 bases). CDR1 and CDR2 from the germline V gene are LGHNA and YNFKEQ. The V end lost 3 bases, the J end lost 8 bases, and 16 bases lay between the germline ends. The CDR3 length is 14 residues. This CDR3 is CASSQGSRGGGYTF. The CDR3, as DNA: TGTGCCAGCAGCCAGGGAAGCAGGGGTGGGGGCTACACCTTC.

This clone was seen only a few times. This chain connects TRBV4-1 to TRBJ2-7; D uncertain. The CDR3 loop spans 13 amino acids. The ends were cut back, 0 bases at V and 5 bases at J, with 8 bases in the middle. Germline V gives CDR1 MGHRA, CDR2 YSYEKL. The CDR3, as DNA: TGCGCCAGCAGCCAAGACATTTTCCACGAGCAGTACTTC. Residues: CASSQDIFHEQYF.

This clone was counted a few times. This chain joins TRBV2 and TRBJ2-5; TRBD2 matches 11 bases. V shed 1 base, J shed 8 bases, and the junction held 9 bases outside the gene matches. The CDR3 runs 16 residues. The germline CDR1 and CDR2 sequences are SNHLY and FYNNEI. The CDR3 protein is CASSEEGALAGGTQYF. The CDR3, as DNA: TGTGCCAGCAGTGAAGAGGGGGCCCTAGCGGGGGGAACCCAGTACTTC.

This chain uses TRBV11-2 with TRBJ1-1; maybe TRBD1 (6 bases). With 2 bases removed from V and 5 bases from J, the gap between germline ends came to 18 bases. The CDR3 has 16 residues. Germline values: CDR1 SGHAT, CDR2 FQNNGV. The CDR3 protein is CASSLRRGGLGTEAFF. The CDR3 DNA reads TGTGCCAGCAGCTTAAGGAGGGGGGGTTTAGGAACTGAAGCTTTCTTT.

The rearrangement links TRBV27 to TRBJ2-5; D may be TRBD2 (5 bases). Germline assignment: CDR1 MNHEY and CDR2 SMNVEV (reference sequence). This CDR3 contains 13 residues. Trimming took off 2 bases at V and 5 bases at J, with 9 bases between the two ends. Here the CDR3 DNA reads TGTGCCAGCAGTTTAGGCCCGGGGGAGACCCAGTACTTC. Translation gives CASSLGPGETQYF.

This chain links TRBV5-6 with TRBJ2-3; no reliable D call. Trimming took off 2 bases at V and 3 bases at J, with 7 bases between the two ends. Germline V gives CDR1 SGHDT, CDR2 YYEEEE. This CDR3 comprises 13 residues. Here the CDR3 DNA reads TGTGCCAGCAGCTTTTCTCCGACAGATACGCAGTATTTT. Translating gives CASSFSPTDTQYF.

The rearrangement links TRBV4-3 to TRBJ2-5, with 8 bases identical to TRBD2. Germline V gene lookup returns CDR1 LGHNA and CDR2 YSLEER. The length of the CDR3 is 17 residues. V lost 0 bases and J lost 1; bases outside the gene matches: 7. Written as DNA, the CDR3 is TGCGCCAGCAGCCAAGATGGGCCCAGCGGGGGCCAAGAGACCCAGTACTTC. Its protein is CASSQDGPSGGQETQYF.